The 7 T cell receptor beta chains given below trace back to one sample, sequenced in a study of T-cell reconstitution after alpha-beta-depleted transplantation in children. Unique molecular identifiers tagged the TCRbeta library. TCRdb redid the calling of the PCR reads with MiXCR, one entry per CDR3 protein. The sample lists about 240,000 distinct CDR3 sequences; about 25% were seen once. This material consisted of PBMCs, taken before TCRalphabeta/CD19-depleted stem cell transplant. Receptors were obtained from a girl aged 2 to 10 with Fanconi anemia, due to receive a stem cell transplant.

The table lists this clonotype with many counts. The CDR3 loop reads CASESKTRTDTQYF. CDR3 nucleotides: TGTGCCAGCGAAAGTAAGACACGCACAGATACGCAGTATTTT. The genes are TRBV12-3 or TRBV12-4 and TRBJ2-3; no reliable D call. CDR3 size: 14 residues. The V and J ends lost 8 bases and 1 base respectively, with 13 bases between them.

This chain's CDR3 is CASSQDPVYQDNEQFF. CDR3 coding DNA: TGCGCCAGCAGCCAAGATCCCGTCTATCAGGACAATGAGCAGTTCTTC. The V and J genes are TRBV4-1 and TRBJ2-1, with D hard to call. In germline, CDR1 is MGHRA, CDR2 YSYEKL. V shed 0 bases and J shed 5 bases, with 14 bases lying between them. This CDR3 has 16 residues.

J is TRBJ1-2 and V is TRBV10-3, with D uncertain. CDR1 is ENHRY and CDR2 is SYGVKD in the germline V gene. The V and J ends lost 6 bases and 6 bases respectively, with 5 bases between them. This CDR3 has 10 amino acids. The CDR3 coding sequence is TGTGCCATCAGAACCGATGGCTACACCTTC. Amino acid sequence: CAIRTDGYTF.

In its sample, this clonotype was seen a few times. The chain employs TRBV20-1 and TRBJ2-4, with D maybe TRBD2 (6 bases). CDR1 and CDR2 (germline): DFQATT, SNEGSKA (reference sequence). This CDR3 region has 14 residues. V was trimmed by 5 bases and J by 9 bases, leaving 20 bases between them. The CDR3 reads CSAFRDSGSGIQYF. For the CDR3, the DNA is TGCAGTGCTTTCCGGGACTCCGGATCGGGCATTCAGTACTTC.

Many counts were recorded for this clonotype. The chain joins TRBV5-4 to TRBJ2-2; TRBD2 aligns across 7 bases. Looked up from germline, CDR1 is SGHNT and CDR2 is YYREEE (reference sequence). This CDR3 spans 17 amino acids. The V and J ends lost 2 bases and 2 bases, in that order; junction bases with no gene match: 9. In DNA form, the CDR3 reads TGTGCCAGCAGCTTACCGTTGCCTAGCGGAAACACCGGGGAGCTGTTTTTT. Its protein product is CASSLPLPSGNTGELFF.

The chain has TRBV25-1 and TRBJ2-7; TRBD2 matches 12 bases. CDR1 MGHDK and CDR2 SYGVNS come from the germline V gene. Trimming took 4 bases from V and 4 from J; bases not matched to a gene: 8. The CDR3 has 16 amino acids. CDR3 coding DNA: TGTGCCAGCAGTGGAGAGAGGCTAGCGGGAGGGTACGAGCAGTACTTC. Its translation: CASSGERLAGGYEQYF.

This clonotype was recorded at least ten times. The genes are TRBV29-1 and TRBJ2-5, with D hard to call. The germline V gene has CDR1 SQVTM and CDR2 ANQGSEA. Trimming removed 8 bases at V and 1 base at J, with 11 bases between. This CDR3 comprises 12 residues. The CDR3, as DNA: TGCAGCACTGATACCAGCCAAGAGACCCAGTACTTC. It specifies CSTDTSQETQYF.